Listed below are T cell receptor beta chains from one sample, sequenced in a study of T cell responses to AZD1222 COVID-19 vaccine. This table comes from immunoSEQ multiplex PCR, and its TCRdb copy is limited to in-frame clones, with some not included. Counted here are some 170,000 clones, approximately 94% occurring once; the ten biggest clones make up just over 5%. The sequencing here drew on peripheral blood, taken 28 days after the second AZD1222 dose. The receptors shown here come from an adult who received the AZD1222 COVID-19 vaccine. CDR3s include the opening cysteine and the closing phenylalanine or tryptophan. D genes are given only for firm matches. Size is omitted from some rows. Given values are once, few, many or a class for expanded clones.

J	V	size	D	DNA	CDR3
TRBJ2-3	TRBV30	NA	NA	TGTGCCTGGAGTACGGACCCGGGAGATACGCAGTATTTT	CAWSTDPGDTQYF
TRBJ1-4	TRBV3-1/TRBV3-2	NA	NA	TGTGCCAGCAGCCAAGCGGGGACTAATGAAAAACTGTTTTTT	CASSQAGTNEKLFF
TRBJ1-1	TRBV7-9	NA	NA	TGTGCCAGCAGCTCGCAGGCTTTGGCGACCCGAGCTTTCTTT	CASSSQALATRAFF
TRBJ1-1	TRBV6-2/TRBV6-3	NA	NA	TGTGCCAGCAGTCTGGGGACCGAAGCTTTCTTT	CASSLGTEAFF
TRBJ2-7	TRBV7-6	NA	TRBD2	TGTGCCAGCAGCCCGGGGACTAGCGGATCCTACGAGCAGTACTTC	CASSPGTSGSYEQYF
TRBJ1-3	TRBV2	NA	NA	TGTGCCAGCAGTGGTTTAGGCTCTGGAAACACCATATATTTT	CASSGLGSGNTIYF
TRBJ1-6	TRBV19	NA	NA	TGTGCCAGTAGTATTCTTGGTAATTCACCCCTCCACTTT	CASSILGNSPLHF
TRBJ1-2	TRBV24-1	NA	NA	TGTGCCACCAGTGATACGCGGGGGCGGGGCGGCTACACCTTC	CATSDTRGRGGYTF
TRBJ1-1	TRBV19	NA	TRBD1	TGTGCCAGTAACACAGGGGCCGTGAACACTGAAGCTTTCTTT	CASNTGAVNTEAFF
TRBJ2-7	TRBV4-1	few	TRBD2	TGCGCCAGCAGCCGACTAGCGGGTCTCGACGAGCAGTACTTC	CASSRLAGLDEQYF
TRBJ1-3	TRBV7-9	NA	NA	TGTGCCAGCAGTTGGGGGGACACCATATATTTT	CASSWGDTIYF
TRBJ1-2	TRBV6-5	NA	NA	TGTGCCACGCTACTGACCGGGACCAAGGATGGCTACACCTTC	CATLLTGTKDGYTF
TRBJ2-7	TRBV6-5	NA	NA	TGTGCCAGCAGGGACTTATGGGGGACCTACGAGCAGTACTTC	CASRDLWGTYEQYF
TRBJ2-7	TRBV3-1/TRBV3-2	once	TRBD2	TGTGCCAGCAGCCAAGCTCCACTAGCGGGTCCCTACGAGCAGTACTTC	CASSQAPLAGPYEQYF
TRBJ2-3	TRBV6-5	NA	NA	TGTGCCAGCAGTTACGAGAGGGCCGCAGATACGCAGTATTTT	CASSYERAADTQYF
TRBJ2-3	TRBV7-2	NA	NA	TGTGCCAGCAGCTTAGTAGATACGCAGTATTTT	CASSLVDTQYF
TRBJ2-4	TRBV4-1	NA	NA	TGCGCCAGCAGCCAAATAGTAAGGACGTCTAAGGCCAAAAACATTCAGTACTTC	CASSQIVRTSKAKNIQYF
TRBJ2-5	TRBV11-2	NA	NA	TGTGCCAGCAGCCCCCCTGGGGCCGTCGGAGAGACCCAGTACTTC	CASSPPGAVGETQYF
TRBJ2-5	TRBV6-1	once	NA	TGTGCCAGCAGTGAAGGATTAAGCAGACAAGAGACCCAGTACTTC	CASSEGLSRQETQYF
TRBJ2-5	TRBV6-5	NA	TRBD2	TGTGCCAGTAATAGCGGGAGGGAGACCCAGTACTTC	CASNSGRETQYF
TRBJ2-1	TRBV10-3	NA	NA	TGTGCCATCAGTGGCGCGGGGTATGAGCAGTTCTTC	CAISGAGYEQFF
TRBJ1-5	TRBV10-3	NA	TRBD1	TGTGCCATCAGCAGGGGGCCTGACAATCAGCCCCAGCATTTT	CAISRGPDNQPQHF
TRBJ2-1	TRBV6-5	NA	TRBD2	TGTGCCAGCACCCCCCGGGGGGACAATGAGCAGTTCTTC	CASTPRGDNEQFF
TRBJ2-1	TRBV5-1	NA	NA	TGCGCCAGCAGCTTGGACGGGAGCTCCTACAATGAGCAGTTCTTC	CASSLDGSSYNEQFF
TRBJ2-2	TRBV15	NA	NA	TGTGCCACCAGCAGGGGGACCTCCGGGGAGCTGTTTTTT	CATSRGTSGELFF
TRBJ1-5	TRBV6-6	few	NA	TGTGCCAGCAGTTACTCCTTTGAGGGGTTCCAGCCCCAGCATTTT	CASSYSFEGFQPQHF